Listed here are 19 T cell receptor beta chains from one sample, sequenced in a study of CD8+CD57+ T cells in acquired aplastic anemia. The template used for profiling TCR beta VDJ and CDR3 was genomic DNA. TCRdb reanalysed the reads using MiXCR and keeps one entry per CDR3 protein. There are around 150,000 distinct CDR3 sequences in the sample; approximately 43% occur only once, and approximately 1% lies in the top ten. Sequencing used sorted CD4+, CD8+, or CD8+CD57+ T cells (not recorded which) from PBMCs. The origin of the receptors is a human donor in good health.

V and J are TRBV7-4 and TRBJ2-7; TRBD1 matches 9 bases. This CDR3 region has 15 residues. Germline V gene data show CDR1 as SGHVT and CDR2 as SQSDAQ. V was pared by 5 bases and J by 5 bases, with 10 bases of the junction left unmatched. The CDR3 DNA reads TGTGCCAGCAGCCGCGAAACCGGGACAGGGCACGAGCAGTACTTC. This translates into CASSRETGTGHEQYF.

This clonotype was seen many times. This rearrangement joins TRBV19 to TRBJ2-5; 7 positions match TRBD1. The CDR3 has 15 residues. V gave up 3 bases and J gave up 2 bases; unmatched junction bases: 6. Germline V gene sequence: CDR1 LNHDA, CDR2 SQIVND (reference sequence). The CDR3 sequence: CASSIGQAQQETQYF. In DNA, the CDR3 is TGTGCCAGTAGTATCGGACAGGCCCAACAAGAGACCCAGTACTTC.

The gene calls are TRBV10-3 and TRBJ2-5; the D gene is possibly TRBD1 (6 bases). The CDR3 loop spans 16 amino acids. Germline assignment: CDR1 ENHRY and CDR2 SYGVKD. Trimming took off 5 bases at V and 2 bases at J, with 18 bases between the two ends. This CDR3 reads CAISHQGEGGQETQYF. For the CDR3, the DNA is TGTGCCATCAGTCACCAGGGAGAAGGGGGACAAGAGACCCAGTACTTC.

The table lists this clonotype with a few counts. This chain connects TRBV15 to TRBJ2-3, with a possible D match to TRBD1 (6 bases). This CDR3 is built from 16 residues. Germline lookup yields CDR1 LNHNV and CDR2 YYDKDF (reference sequence). V was trimmed by 7 bases and J by 0 bases, leaving 17 bases between them. In DNA, the CDR3 is TGTGCCACCACCCTAAGGGGGTTTACTAGCACAGATACGCAGTATTTT. It codes for CATTLRGFTSTDTQYF.

Points on this clonotype: This CDR3 fails to terminate in the conserved phenylalanine or tryptophan, so it likely reflects a read error. The rearrangement links TRBV7-2 to TRBJ2-5; 8 nucleotides agree with TRBD2. The length of the CDR3 is 16 residues. Trimming removed 1 base from V and 8 bases from J; junction bases left unmatched: 12. Germline CDR1 SGHTA, CDR2 FQGNSA. The CDR3: CASSLVAGGRVDTQYS. The CDR3 nucleotides read TGTGCCAGCAGCTTAGTCGCGGGGGGAAGAGTAGACACCCAGTACTCC.

The table lists this clonotype with many counts. The chain is built from TRBV19 and TRBJ2-5, with D hard to call. The CDR3 runs 13 residues. Germline values: CDR1 LNHDA, CDR2 SQIVND (reference sequence). V lost 5 bases and J 1 base, leaving 8 bases between the germline ends. The DNA for the CDR3 is TGTGCCAGTAGTCGTAGGCTCCAAGAGACCCAGTACTTC. Translating gives CASSRRLQETQYF. Drawing the rest from reference TRBV19 and TRBJ2-5, the complete variable domain is DGGITQSPKYLFRKEGQNVTLSCEQNLNHDAMYWYRQDPGQGLRLIYYSQIVNDFQKGDIAEGYSVSREKKESFPLTVTSAQKNPTAFYLCASSRRLQETQYFGPGTRLLVL.

This clonotype was picked up many times. The genes are TRBV25-1 and TRBJ2-6; 7 bases fit TRBD1. The germline V gene has CDR1 MGHDK and CDR2 SYGVNS. V lost 5 bases and J lost 0; bases outside the gene matches: 4. The CDR3 sequence is 16 residues long. The CDR3 DNA reads TGTGCCAGCAGTTGGGACAGCTCCTCTGGGGCCAACGTCCTGACTTTC. Protein product: CASSWDSSSGANVLTF.

The V call is TRBV7-3, the J call TRBJ1-1; 7 positions agree with TRBD1. The germline gives CDR1 SGHTA, CDR2 FQGTGA. This CDR3 is 15 amino acids long. The V gene end was trimmed by 6 bases and the J gene end by 4 bases; junction bases not matched to a gene: 11. CDR3 sequence (DNA): TGTGCCAGCAGTTCGCGGACAGGCCCGATCACTGAAGCTTTCTTT. This gives the protein CASSSRTGPITEAFF.

V and J are TRBV19 and TRBJ2-1; TRBD1 aligns across 10 bases. J was trimmed by 2 bases and V by 4 bases; bases with no gene match: 8. CDR1 and CDR2 (germline): LNHDA, SQIVND (reference sequence). The CDR3 has 17 amino acids. The chain's CDR3 is CASSKRTGQGTYNEQFF. The CDR3 bases are TGTGCCAGTAGTAAACGTACGGGACAGGGGACCTACAATGAGCAGTTCTTC.

This clonotype was recorded many times. The gene calls are TRBV5-5 and TRBJ2-7, with D uncertain. Germline CDR1 is SGHKS and CDR2 is YYEKEE (reference sequence). The ends were cut back, 2 bases at V and 3 bases at J, with 12 bases in the middle. The CDR3 is 14 residues long. The CDR3 loop is CASSFDAGYYEQYF. CDR3 DNA sequence: TGTGCCAGCAGCTTTGACGCAGGTTACTACGAGCAGTACTTC.

This CDR3 is CASSKGTAQGYEQYF. CDR3 bases: TGTGCCAGCAGCAAGGGGACAGCCCAAGGCTACGAGCAGTACTTC. The chain has TRBV28 and TRBJ2-7, with 7 bases lining up with TRBD1. Germline CDR1 reads MDHEN; CDR2 reads SYDVKM. V was pared by 6 bases and J by 3 bases, with 11 bases of the junction left unmatched. The CDR3 runs 15 residues. Full variable domain (outside the CDR3, taken from reference TRBV28 and TRBJ2-7): DVKVTQSSRYLVKRTGEKVFLECVQDMDHENMFWYRQDPGLGLRLIYFSYDVKMKEKGDIPEGYSVSREKKERFSLILESASTNQTSMYLCASSKGTAQGYEQYFGPGTRLTVT.

This clonotype appeared a single time. The chain couples TRBV24-1 to TRBJ2-1; 9 bases are shared with TRBD2. V was pared by 3 bases and J by 5 bases, with 7 bases of the junction left unmatched. Germline CDR1 KGHDR, CDR2 SFDVKD. The CDR3 covers 16 residues. The CDR3 sequence: CATSDRAGGPNNEQFF. Here the CDR3 DNA reads TGTGCCACCAGTGATCGGGCGGGAGGGCCTAACAATGAGCAGTTCTTC.

This clonotype has only a few counts. It may be a read error: a sequence one base away is much more abundant. The chain links TRBV29-1 to TRBJ2-3; D is unclear. V shed 7 bases and J shed 2 bases, with 7 bases lying between them. The CDR3 has 11 residues. Germline V gene sequence: CDR1 SQVTM, CDR2 ANQGSEA. The CDR3 spells CSDRITDTQYF. The DNA of the CDR3 is TGCAGCGACCGAATCACAGATACGCAGTATTTT.

About this clonotype itself: Just one base apart from a much larger clone, this may be a read error. This CDR3 is missing its conserved last phenylalanine or tryptophan, likely due to a read error. The V and J genes are TRBV19 and TRBJ1-1; 8 bases align to TRBD1. Trimming took 6 bases from V and 2 from J; bases not matched to a gene: 8. The CDR3 is 15 residues long. The V gene's germline CDR1 is LNHDA and CDR2 SQIVND (reference sequence). The CDR3 reads CASRPDRGDNTEAFL. Here the CDR3 DNA reads TGTGCCAGTAGACCAGACAGGGGCGATAACACTGAAGCTTTCCTT.

A single count supports this clonotype. The chain has TRBV3-1 and TRBJ1-1; 10 nucleotides agree with TRBD1. The CDR3 covers 14 residues. The junction had 8 bases not matched to a gene; V was cut back by 6 bases and J by 7 bases. Germline-derived CDR1 and CDR2 are LGHDT and YNNKEL (reference sequence). The CDR3 DNA follows: TGTGCCAGCAGGGAGACAGGGGGCGGGAATGAAGCTTTCTTT. Its protein product is CASRETGGGNEAFF.

The table lists this clonotype with many counts. CDR3 sequence reads: CASSPIPTGDTQYF. In DNA, the CDR3 is TGTGCCAGTAGCCCCATCCCGACGGGGGATACGCAGTATTTT. The chain carries TRBV19 and TRBJ2-3; a weak D match, TRBD2 (5 bases). CDR3 length: 14 amino acids. Between the trimmed V and J ends, which lost 6 bases and 6 bases, there was a span of 16 bases. CDR1 and CDR2 (germline): LNHDA, SQIVND (reference sequence).

As to this clonotype: With a much larger clone just one base away, this may be a read error. Since no conserved phenylalanine or tryptophan closes the CDR3, a read error is the likely cause. The chain recombines TRBV11-2 with TRBJ2-3; 11 bases map to TRBD2. The length of the CDR3 is 16 residues. CDR1 and CDR2 (germline): SGHAT, FQNNGV. With V trimmed by 6 bases and J by 6 bases, 11 bases remained unmatched. The CDR3 reads CASSSGTSGGGDTQYL. CDR3 nucleotides: TGTGCCAGCAGTTCCGGGACTAGCGGAGGGGGGGATACGCAGTATCTT.

This clonotype was found many times. V and J are TRBV19 and TRBJ1-5; TRBD1 is a possible D gene (6 bases). Trimming took off 1 base at V and 3 bases at J, with 22 bases between the two ends. CDR1 is LNHDA, CDR2 SQIVND, per germline (reference sequence). CDR3 length equals 19 residues. The CDR3 DNA is TGTGCCAGTAGTATAGCCCGCGGCAGGGGTTCATTTTTCAATCAGCCCCAGCATTTT. Its translation is CASSIARGRGSFFNQPQHF.

CDR3 DNA: TGTGCCAGCAGCTTAGGGACAGGGAGCAATCAGCCCCAGCATTTT. It codes for CASSLGTGSNQPQHF. The chain employs TRBV7-2 and TRBJ1-5; 8 bases fit TRBD1. Germline V gene sequence: CDR1 SGHTA, CDR2 FQGNSA. There are 15 residues in the CDR3. Unmatched junction bases numbered 0, after V lost 1 base and J lost 1 base.